This entry lists 28 T cell receptor beta chains sequenced from one sample in a study of blood T cell repertoires in COVID-19 (dated by TCRdb to the early 2020s). The protocol used for the library was the immunoSEQ multiplex PCR assay. TCRdb holds this immuneACCESS table with in-frame rearrangements only. Some clones are missing; in checked studies, unresolved V genes explain under half, and the rest has no known cause. In this sample the table shows some 220,000 clones, around 83% of which occur a single time. The top ten constitute about 5.6% of the sample. The sequenced sample consisted of peripheral blood. These receptors originate from a woman aged 70-85 years with COVID-19, enrolled during active disease.

V usage is TRBV19 and J usage is TRBJ2-1; TRBD2 matches at 11 bases. V dropped 6 bases and J dropped 5; count of bases not matched to a gene: 6. The CDR3 has 15 amino acids. In germline, CDR1 is LNHDA, CDR2 SQIVND (reference sequence). This CDR3 reads CASRLGTSGHNEQFF. The CDR3 region has the DNA TGTGCCAGTAGACTGGGGACTAGCGGACACAATGAGCAGTTCTTC. The full variable domain, with the rest looked up from reference TRBV19 and TRBJ2-1, is DGGITQSPKYLFRKEGQNVTLSCEQNLNHDAMYWYRQDPGQGLRLIYYSQIVNDFQKGDIAEGYSVSREKKESFPLTVTSAQKNPTAFYLCASRLGTSGHNEQFFGPGTRLTVL.

The chain recombines TRBV30 with TRBJ2-7; TRBD1 is a possible D gene (6 bases). CDR3 length equals 12 residues. The V and J ends lost 4 bases and 4 bases respectively, with 11 bases between them. Germline V CDR1 and CDR2: GTSNPN, SVGIG (reference sequence). The CDR3, as DNA: TGTGCCTGGAACAGGGTAGAGTACGAGCAGTACTTC. The encoded protein is CAWNRVEYEQYF.

The V call is TRBV29-1, the J call TRBJ1-1, with no clear D. The germline V gene encodes CDR1 SQVTM and CDR2 ANQGSEA. This CDR3 contains 12 residues. Trimming took off 3 bases at V and 7 bases at J, with 12 bases between the two ends. As DNA, the CDR3 is TGCAGCGTTGAGGGAGGGATGGTTGAAGCTTTCTTT. This sequence encodes CSVEGGMVEAFF. Complete variable domain (other parts from reference TRBV29-1 and TRBJ1-1): SAVISQKPSRDICQRGTSLTIQCQVDSQVTMMFWYRQQPGQSLTLIATANQGSEATYESGFVIDKFPISRPNLTFSTLTVSNMSPEDSSIYLCSVEGGMVEAFFGQGTRLTVV.

CDR3 amino acids: CASSDTGTGGDPLHF. CDR3 nucleotide sequence: TGTGCCAGCAGTGATACCGGGACAGGGGGCGATCCCCTCCACTTT. The genes are TRBV6-4 and TRBJ1-6; TRBD1 agrees at 12 bases. V was clipped by 3 bases and J by 13 bases; unmatched bases: 7. There are 15 residues in the CDR3. Looked up from germline, CDR1 is MRHNA and CDR2 is SNTAGT.

This chain links TRBV19 with TRBJ2-5; no clear D gene. The CDR3 is 13 residues long. Trimming removed 3 bases at V and 4 bases at J, with 9 bases between. The germline gives CDR1 LNHDA, CDR2 SQIVND (reference sequence). The CDR3 protein is CASSINSLETQYF. CDR3 DNA sequence: TGTGCCAGTAGTATTAACTCCCTAGAGACCCAGTACTTC.

CDR3 protein: CASSQKDLTAYSGNTIYF. Written as DNA, the CDR3 is TGTGCCAGCAGCCAAAAAGACCTGACAGCCTACTCTGGAAACACCATATATTTT. The chain recombines TRBV3-1 (or the pseudogene TRBV3-2) with TRBJ1-3, with D possibly being TRBD1 (5 bases). V lost 2 bases to trimming and J lost 0 bases, with 17 bases between them. CDR1 is LGHDT and CDR2 is YNNKEL in the germline V gene (reference sequence). There are 18 residues in the CDR3.

The table lists this clone with a count of one. The CDR3 here is CASSPHPVQNIQYF. CDR3 coding DNA: TGTGCCAGCAGCCCTCATCCAGTCCAAAACATTCAGTACTTC. The chain employs TRBV21-1 and TRBJ2-4; the table's TRBD1 call for D was not verified on the DNA. TRBV21-1 is recorded as a pseudogene. CDR3 size: 14 residues.

The chain combines TRBV5-1 with TRBJ1-1; the match to TRBD1 covers 11 bases. Trimming removed 4 bases from V and 3 bases from J; junction bases left unmatched: 11. The germline gives CDR1 SGHRS, CDR2 YFSETQ. The CDR3 consists of 17 residues. CDR3 residues: CASSAGQGAGGYTEAFF. CDR3 nucleotide sequence: TGCGCCAGCAGCGCCGGACAGGGGGCGGGTGGGTACACTGAAGCTTTCTTT. The whole variable domain, remainder taken from reference TRBV5-1 and TRBJ1-1, is KAGVTQTPRYLIKTRGQQVTLSCSPISGHRSVSWYQQTPGQGLQFLFEYFSETQRNKGNFPGRFSGRQFSNSRSEMNVSTLELGDSALYLCASSAGQGAGGYTEAFFGQGTRLTVV.

The chain couples TRBV24-1 to TRBJ2-3, with D perhaps TRBD2 (5 bases). Deletions cut 5 bases from V and 1 base from J, with 6 bases between. This CDR3 has 13 amino acids. Per the germline V gene, CDR1 is KGHDR and CDR2 is SFDVKD. The CDR3 loop is CATSGRGTDTQYF. The CDR3 nucleotides are TGTGCCACCAGTGGGCGGGGCACAGATACGCAGTATTTT.

The chain links TRBV5-4 to TRBJ1-3, with D possibly TRBD1 on 6 matching bases. V was trimmed by 7 bases and J by 4 bases, leaving 21 bases between them. The CDR3 extends over 16 amino acids. CDR1 SGHNT and CDR2 YYREEE come from the germline V gene (reference sequence). The CDR3 loop is CASETQGPAGGNTIYF. CDR3 sequence (DNA): TGTGCCAGCGAGACACAGGGCCCGGCGGGCGGAAACACCATATATTTT. The full variable domain, with the rest looked up from reference TRBV5-4 and TRBJ1-3, is ETGVTQSPTHLIKTRGQQVTLRCSSQSGHNTVSWYQQALGQGPQFIFQYYREEENGRGNFPPRFSGLQFPNYSSELNVNALELDDSALYLCASETQGPAGGNTIYFGEGSWLTVV.

The V gene is TRBV28, the J gene TRBJ1-1; the match to TRBD1 covers 9 bases. The CDR3 contains 14 residues. CDR1 and CDR2 from the germline V gene are MDHEN and SYDVKM. V gave up 8 bases and J gave up 4 bases; unmatched junction bases: 8. CDR3 in amino acids: CASELQGAPTEAFF. CDR3 nucleotides: TGTGCCAGCGAATTACAGGGGGCGCCCACTGAAGCTTTCTTT.

This clone appeared once. The chain's CDR3 is CATSNRVGDNEQFF. In nucleotides, the CDR3 is TGTGCCACCAGCAACAGGGTGGGGGACAATGAGCAGTTCTTC. The genes are TRBV15 and TRBJ2-1; the D gene is possibly TRBD1 (6 bases). The germline V gene has CDR1 LNHNV and CDR2 YYDKDF (reference sequence). The ends were cut back, 4 bases at V and 5 bases at J, with 12 bases in the middle. The CDR3 covers 14 residues.

The rearrangement links TRBV7-2 to TRBJ2-1; 8 bases line up with TRBD2. V was clipped by 5 bases and J by 3 bases; unmatched bases: 9. This CDR3 spans 16 amino acids. Germline V gene data show CDR1 as SGHTA and CDR2 as FQGNSA. The CDR3 DNA reads TGTGCCAGCAGCCTCCGAGCGGGAGCAAACTACAATGAGCAGTTCTTC. As protein: CASSLRAGANYNEQFF.

The V and J genes are TRBV7-2 and TRBJ2-1; the match to TRBD2 covers 7 bases. The CDR3 spans 13 residues. Germline V gene sequence: CDR1 SGHTA, CDR2 FQGNSA. V shed 5 bases, J shed 7 bases, and the junction held 5 bases outside the gene matches. The CDR3 reads CASSLPGLNEQFF. The CDR3 nucleotides read TGTGCCAGCAGCCTCCCGGGACTAAATGAGCAGTTCTTC.

The chain is built from TRBV19 and TRBJ2-1; D perhaps matches TRBD2 (6 bases). CDR1 and CDR2 (germline): LNHDA, SQIVND (reference sequence). V was clipped by 5 bases and J by 0 bases, with 14 bases between them. CDR3 length: 16 residues. The CDR3 reads CASSYRLGSSYNEQFF. In DNA form, the CDR3 reads TGTGCCAGTAGTTACCGACTAGGGAGCTCCTACAATGAGCAGTTCTTC.

This clone has only a few counts. The gene calls are TRBV29-1 and TRBJ1-2; TRBD1 is a possible D gene (5 bases). V was cut by 3 bases and J by 8 bases, with 13 bases left in between. The CDR3 covers 12 residues. The germline V gene has CDR1 SQVTM and CDR2 ANQGSEA. CDR3 region: CSVEGGSFGYTF. In nucleotides, the CDR3 is TGCAGCGTTGAGGGGGGGTCCTTCGGCTACACCTTC. The full variable domain, rest sourced from reference TRBV29-1 and TRBJ1-2, is SAVISQKPSRDICQRGTSLTIQCQVDSQVTMMFWYRQQPGQSLTLIATANQGSEATYESGFVIDKFPISRPNLTFSTLTVSNMSPEDSSIYLCSVEGGSFGYTFGSGTRLTVV.

For this clone: One end of the junction varies from germline; a read error may be responsible. The J gene is TRBJ2-1, the V gene TRBV18; 9 bases align to TRBD1. Germline V gene sequence: CDR1 KGHSH, CDR2 LQKENI. The length of the CDR3 is 16 residues. This chain's CDR3 is CASSPPGQGPSGPGLF. DNA for the CDR3: TGTGCCAGCTCACCTCCGGGACAGGGACCCTCCGGACCGGGTCTCTTC. The full variable domain, rest sourced from reference TRBV18 and TRBJ2-1, is NAGVMQNPRHLVRRRGQEARLRCSPMKGHSHVYWYRQLPEEGLKFMVYLQKENIIDESGMPKERFSAEFPKEGPSILRIQQVVRGDSAAYFCASSPPGQGPSGPGLFGPGTRLTVL.

J is TRBJ1-1 and V is TRBV28; a possible D gene is TRBD1 (6 bases). The germline gives CDR1 MDHEN, CDR2 SYDVKM. CDR3 length: 14 amino acids. Trimming cost V 6 bases and J 1 base, with 12 bases left between them. The CDR3 DNA follows: TGTGCCAGCAGGGGACCAGGGGAGAACACTGAAGCTTTCTTT. Translating gives CASRGPGENTEAFF.

CDR3 DNA: TGTGCCAGCTCACCGGGGACAGCGGGTCAGCCCCAGCATTTT. The encoded protein is CASSPGTAGQPQHF. This chain joins TRBV18 and TRBJ1-5; 7 bases match TRBD1. The germline CDR1 and CDR2 sequences are KGHSH and LQKENI. This CDR3 contains 14 residues. V lost 3 bases to trimming and J lost 6 bases; unmatched junction nucleotides: 5.

Concerning this clone: A read error may explain this, as a much larger clone is one base away. V usage is TRBV25-1 and J usage is TRBJ1-4, with a weak D call TRBD1 (5 bases). Germline V gives CDR1 MGHDK, CDR2 SYGVNS. V lost 4 bases to trimming and J lost 3 bases, with 12 bases between them. The CDR3 consists of 15 residues. This chain's CDR3 is CASSGPGGANEKLFF. DNA for the CDR3: TGTGCCAGCAGTGGGCCTGGAGGGGCTAATGAAAAACTGTTTTTT.

The chain combines TRBV5-5 with TRBJ2-1; 8 bases fit TRBD1. There are 17 residues in the CDR3. Germline-derived CDR1 and CDR2 are SGHKS and YYEKEE (reference sequence). Trimming removed 5 bases from V and 2 bases from J; junction bases left unmatched: 12. CDR3 in amino acids: CASSRRPGQVTYNEQFF. The CDR3 bases are TGTGCCAGCAGTCGCAGACCGGGACAGGTCACCTACAATGAGCAGTTCTTC.

This chain links TRBV5-4 with TRBJ1-4; the D is unclear. This CDR3 contains 13 residues. Germline V gives CDR1 SGHNT, CDR2 YYREEE (reference sequence). V shed 4 bases and J shed 0 bases, with 4 bases lying between them. The CDR3 DNA reads as TGTGCCAGCAGCCCAGCAACTAATGAAAAACTGTTTTTT. It specifies CASSPATNEKLFF.

In its sample, this clone was seen once. The chain combines TRBV6-2 or TRBV6-3 with TRBJ1-1; D is perhaps TRBD1 (6 bases). CDR1 and CDR2 from the germline V gene are MNHEY and SVGEGT. There are 14 residues in the CDR3. Trimming took off 2 bases at V and 1 base at J, with 8 bases between the two ends. CDR3 loop: CASSYGGANTEAFF. The CDR3 coding sequence is TGTGCCAGCAGTTACGGGGGCGCGAACACTGAAGCTTTCTTT.

The genes are TRBV7-9 and TRBJ1-1, with a possible D match to TRBD1 (6 bases). V dropped 1 base and J dropped 1 base, with 10 bases sitting between them. CDR1 and CDR2 (germline): SEHNR, FQNEAQ (reference sequence). The CDR3 is 15 residues long. CDR3: CASSLVWGRNTEAFF. The CDR3 DNA sequence: TGTGCCAGCAGCTTAGTCTGGGGGCGGAACACTGAAGCTTTCTTT. Filled out from reference TRBV7-9 and TRBJ1-1, the complete variable domain reads DTGVSQNPRHKITKRGQNVTFRCDPISEHNRLYWYRQTLGQGPEFLTYFQNEAQLEKSRLLSDRFSAERPKGSFSTLEIQRTEQGDSAMYLCASSLVWGRNTEAFFGQGTRLTVV.

The V and J genes are TRBV11-2 and TRBJ1-3; 7 nucleotides match TRBD1. The CDR3 extends over 12 amino acids. Germline trimming cut 1 base from V and 14 bases from J; bases unmatched to any gene: 5. Germline V CDR1 and CDR2: SGHAT, FQNNGV. The CDR3 DNA reads TGTGCCAGCAGCTTAGGGACGGGGACAGTATATTTT. This sequence encodes CASSLGTGTVYF.

With regard to this clone: Other DNA sequences from this sample encode an identical CDR3 as well. The V call is TRBV19, the J call TRBJ2-1; 8 bases fit TRBD2. This CDR3 has 16 amino acids. Trimming cost V 1 base and J 1 base; bases outside gene matches: 3. Germline values: CDR1 LNHDA, CDR2 SQIVND (reference sequence). The CDR3 sequence: CASSIASGSSYNEQFF. The CDR3 DNA sequence: TGTGCCAGTAGTATAGCGAGCGGGAGTTCCTACAATGAGCAGTTCTTC.

The chain employs TRBV5-1 and TRBJ2-2; 10 bases align to TRBD2. Trimming at V came to 7 bases and at J to 5 bases, leaving 8 bases not matched to a gene. The germline V gene encodes CDR1 SGHRS and CDR2 YFSETQ. The CDR3 consists of 15 residues. CDR3 DNA: TGCGCCAGCCAGACAGAGACTAGCGGGACCGGGGAGCTGTTTTTT. Translated: CASQTETSGTGELFF.

V and J are TRBV10-1 and TRBJ2-3; the D gene is possibly TRBD2 (5 bases). Germline-derived CDR1 and CDR2 are WNHNN and SYGVQD (reference sequence). Trimming removed 5 bases at V and 6 bases at J, with 21 bases between. This CDR3 has 16 amino acids. This chain's CDR3 is CASSSPGEEALDTQYF. The CDR3, as DNA: TGCGCCAGCAGTTCTCCGGGCGAGGAGGCTCTTGATACGCAGTATTTT.